This T cell receptor (beta chain) was observed in a study of preoperative IRX-2 immunotherapy in early breast cancer. V lost 4 bases to trimming and J lost 8 bases; unmatched junction nucleotides: 1. The CDR3 consists of 12 residues. Germline assignment: CDR1 MNHNY and CDR2 SVGAGI (reference sequence). The sample holds one count of this clone. Clones were read by immunoSEQ multiplex PCR, and TCRdb kept only the in-frame ones, dropping some. The table records approximately 24,000 clones, 85% to 90% of them present only once. Treatment in this sample: preoperative locoregional IRX-2 cytokine immunotherapy.

The rearrangement uses TRBV6-6 and TRBJ1-4; 7 nucleotides align to TRBD1. Material: tumor tissue, obtained after IRX-2 immunotherapy. The TCR was taken from a human donor with breast cancer. The chain's CDR3 is CASSSTGEKLFF. CDR3 DNA: TGTGCCAGCAGTTCGACAGGGGAAAAACTGTTTTTT.